The 18 T cell receptor beta chains presented below share a single source sample, sequenced in a study of cytomegalovirus exposure and HLA in healthy donors. The primer mix had 60 Vbeta and 13 Jbeta primers. Here immunoSEQ multiplex PCR was the method, and the copy in TCRdb shows in-frame clones only, minus some. The sample lists 180,000 or so clones, around 86% occurring once. Material for sequencing was PBMCs. The source is a woman aged 45-60 years in good health and CMV-seropositive.

The CDR3 loop reads CASSESGRGHGQPQHF. CDR3 nucleotide sequence: TGTGCCAGCAGTGAAAGCGGCAGGGGGCACGGTCAGCCCCAGCATTTT. This chain joins TRBV2 and TRBJ1-5, with TRBD1 matching 8 bases. The CDR3 extends over 16 amino acids. Trimming took 2 bases from V and 6 from J; bases not matched to a gene: 9. CDR1 and CDR2 from the germline V gene are SNHLY and FYNNEI.

This clone was seen more than once but under ten times. This chain joins TRBV2 and TRBJ1-2; D gene ambiguous. V lost 8 bases, J lost 4 bases, and 11 bases lay in between. This CDR3 has 12 residues. Germline V gives CDR1 SNHLY, CDR2 FYNNEI. DNA of the CDR3: TGTGCCAGCGGCGGGTGGGGCTATGGCTACACCTTC. This gives the protein CASGGWGYGYTF.

DNA of the CDR3: TGTGCCAGCAGCACGACTAGCGGGGAGTACAATGAGCAGTTCTTC. This sequence encodes CASSTTSGEYNEQFF. The J gene is TRBJ2-1, the V gene TRBV9; 11 bases agree with TRBD2. After removal of 4 bases from V and 4 bases from J, the junction contained 4 bases not matched to a gene. The germline gives CDR1 SGDLS, CDR2 YYNGEE. The CDR3 covers 15 residues.

The V and J genes are TRBV5-1 and TRBJ2-3, with 8 positions matching TRBD2. Germline-derived CDR1 and CDR2 are SGHRS and YFSETQ. This CDR3 spans 16 amino acids. V shed 4 bases and J 5 bases; nucleotides not matched to a gene: 12. The CDR3 protein is CASSPGGAGAGDTQYF. The DNA of the CDR3 is TGCGCCAGCAGCCCGGGAGGGGCAGGGGCTGGAGATACGCAGTATTTT.

V and J are TRBV29-1 and TRBJ2-7, with 10 bases identical to TRBD2. Germline V gene lookup returns CDR1 SQVTM and CDR2 ANQGSEA. The CDR3 loop spans 14 amino acids. V lost 6 bases and J lost 1; bases outside the gene matches: 6. The CDR3 reads CSVGGTSVSYEQYF. The CDR3 region has the DNA TGCAGCGTGGGGGGGACTAGCGTTTCCTACGAGCAGTACTTC.

There are a few counts of this clone. The CDR3 nucleotides read TGCGCCAGCAGCATCGGGACAGGCCCTAGCTCCTACAATGAGCAGTTCTTC. This gives the protein CASSIGTGPSSYNEQFF. The V call is TRBV5-1, the J call TRBJ2-1, with 8 bases matching TRBD1. From germline, CDR1 is SGHRS and CDR2 YFSETQ. The CDR3 has 17 residues. Trimming at V came to 4 bases and at J to 0 bases, leaving 9 bases not matched to a gene.

The chain recombines TRBV5-1 with TRBJ1-1; D possibly corresponds to TRBD1 (6 bases). CDR1 and CDR2 from the germline V gene are SGHRS and YFSETQ. The CDR3 is made up of 14 amino acids. V was trimmed by 5 bases and J by 1 base, leaving 12 bases between them. The CDR3 loop reads CASRLGTSNTEAFF. DNA for the CDR3: TGCGCCAGCAGACTTGGGACATCGAACACTGAAGCTTTCTTT.

This chain links TRBV11-2 with TRBJ1-1; 8 bases agree with TRBD1. The CDR3 runs 13 residues. Germline V lookup: CDR1 SGHAT, CDR2 FQNNGV. J lost 4 bases, V lost 7 bases, and 5 bases had no gene match. As DNA, the CDR3 is TGTGCCAGCACCTCCGACAGGGGCACTGAAGCTTTCTTT. Protein product: CASTSDRGTEAFF.

The chain is built from TRBV7-9 and TRBJ2-7, with TRBD2 matching over 14 bases. The CDR3 sequence is 17 residues long. V was pared by 4 bases and J by 3 bases, with 8 bases of the junction left unmatched. CDR1 SEHNR and CDR2 FQNEAQ come from the germline V gene (reference sequence). The CDR3 DNA is TGTGCCAGCAGCTCAGATCCCGGGACTAGCGGGGGCTACGAGCAGTACTTC. It codes for CASSSDPGTSGGYEQYF. The whole variable domain, remainder taken from reference TRBV7-9 and TRBJ2-7, is DTGVSQNPRHKITKRGQNVTFRCDPISEHNRLYWYRQTLGQGPEFLTYFQNEAQLEKSRLLSDRFSAERPKGSFSTLEIQRTEQGDSAMYLCASSSDPGTSGGYEQYFGPGTRLTVT.

V usage is TRBV6-7 and J usage is TRBJ1-1, with D perhaps TRBD1 (6 bases). TRBV6-7 has ORF status, its function being uncertain. Trimming stripped 2 bases from V and 8 bases from J, with 12 bases between. The CDR3 extends over 13 amino acids. CDR3 bases: TGTGCCAGCAGTTACATGAAGACAGGCGAAGCTTTCTTT. It translates to CASSYMKTGEAFF.

The V and J genes are TRBV28 and TRBJ2-6, with 10 bases lining up with TRBD1. The CDR3 has 17 amino acids. From germline, CDR1 is MDHEN and CDR2 SYDVKM. With V trimmed by 4 bases and J by 1 base, 4 bases remained unmatched. The CDR3 is CASSSGTGASGANVLTF. In nucleotides, the CDR3 is TGTGCCAGCAGTTCCGGGACAGGGGCGTCTGGGGCCAACGTCCTGACTTTC.

V gene TRBV7-9 combines with J gene TRBJ1-3, with D maybe TRBD1 (6 bases). Germline CDR1 SEHNR, CDR2 FQNEAQ (reference sequence). The CDR3 extends over 15 amino acids. The germline V and J ends were trimmed by 4 bases and 0 bases, with 10 bases remaining between them. Here the CDR3 DNA reads TGTGCCAGCAGCTCCAGGGGCCTCTCTGGAAACACCATATATTTT. Its protein is CASSSRGLSGNTIYF.

The rearrangement uses TRBV5-1 and TRBJ2-2; TRBD2 matches at 10 bases. J lost 4 bases, V lost 0 bases, and 0 bases had no gene match. This CDR3 has 15 residues. Germline V gives CDR1 SGHRS, CDR2 YFSETQ. In nucleotides, the CDR3 is TGCGCCAGCAGCTTGGTAGCGGGGGGCACCGGGGAGCTGTTTTTT. This gives the protein CASSLVAGGTGELFF. The variable domain in full, completed from reference TRBV5-1 and TRBJ2-2, reads KAGVTQTPRYLIKTRGQQVTLSCSPISGHRSVSWYQQTPGQGLQFLFEYFSETQRNKGNFPGRFSGRQFSNSRSEMNVSTLELGDSALYLCASSLVAGGTGELFFGEGSRLTVL.

This rearrangement joins TRBV2 to TRBJ2-3; TRBD2 aligns across 8 bases. Germline CDR1 SNHLY, CDR2 FYNNEI. V lost 5 bases to trimming and J lost 6 bases; unmatched junction nucleotides: 7. The CDR3 runs 14 residues. CDR3 DNA sequence: TGTGCCAGCAGTCCAAATAGCGGGGCGGATACGCAGTATTTT. Encoded protein: CASSPNSGADTQYF.

The rearrangement joins TRBV6-1 to TRBJ2-5; D might be TRBD1 (8 bases). V lost 4 bases and J 10 bases, leaving 19 bases between the germline ends. Looked up from germline, CDR1 is MNHNS and CDR2 is SASEGT. The CDR3 runs 14 residues. The DNA of the CDR3 is TGTGCCAGCAGTGCTACAGGGGGGGGATTTGACCAGTACTTC. Translated, it gives CASSATGGGFDQYF.

V is TRBV28 and J is TRBJ1-1; D is uncertain. The V gene's germline CDR1 is MDHEN and CDR2 SYDVKM. V was trimmed by 3 bases and J by 3 bases, leaving 8 bases between them. This CDR3 is 13 amino acids long. CDR3 sequence: CASSFRVDTEAFF. The CDR3 coding sequence is TGTGCCAGCAGTTTCCGGGTGGACACTGAAGCTTTCTTT.

The V and J genes are TRBV6-4 and TRBJ2-1; tentative D call: TRBD1 (5 bases). Germline-derived CDR1 and CDR2 are MRHNA and SNTAGT. The CDR3 loop spans 16 amino acids. V was shortened by 2 bases and J by 3 bases, with 14 bases between the two germline ends. CDR3 nucleotide sequence: TGTGCCAGCAGTGACCATGGACACGCAAACTACAATGAGCAGTTCTTC. Translated, it gives CASSDHGHANYNEQFF.

Here the CDR3 reads CASSLRREDYEQYF. The CDR3 nucleotides read TGTGCCAGCAGTTTAAGGAGGGAAGACTACGAGCAGTACTTC. The J gene is TRBJ2-7, the V gene TRBV27; a weak D match, TRBD2 (6 bases). CDR3 length equals 14 residues. Germline loops: CDR1 MNHEY, CDR2 SMNVEV (reference sequence). V was trimmed by 2 bases and J by 3 bases, leaving 11 bases between them.